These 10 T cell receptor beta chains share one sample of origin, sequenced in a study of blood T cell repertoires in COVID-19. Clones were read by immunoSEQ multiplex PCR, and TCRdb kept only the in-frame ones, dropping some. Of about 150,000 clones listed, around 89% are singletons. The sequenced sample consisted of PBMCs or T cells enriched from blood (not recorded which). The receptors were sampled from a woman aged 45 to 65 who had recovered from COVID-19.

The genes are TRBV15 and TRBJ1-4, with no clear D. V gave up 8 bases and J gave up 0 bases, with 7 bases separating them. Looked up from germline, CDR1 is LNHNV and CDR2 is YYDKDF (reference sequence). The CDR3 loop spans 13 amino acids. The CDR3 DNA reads TGTGCCACCCGTTCTACAACTAATGAAAAACTGTTTTTT. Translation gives CATRSTTNEKLFF.

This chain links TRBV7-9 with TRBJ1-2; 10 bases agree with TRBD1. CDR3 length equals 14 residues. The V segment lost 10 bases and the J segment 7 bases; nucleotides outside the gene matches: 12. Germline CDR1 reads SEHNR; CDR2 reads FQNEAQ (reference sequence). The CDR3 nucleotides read TGTGCCATTGGCCCGGGACAGGGGTCTAGTGGCTACACCTTC. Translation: CAIGPGQGSSGYTF.

This chain's CDR3 is CASSLKDTLAKNIQYF. The DNA for the CDR3 is TGTGCCAGCAGCTTAAAGGACACCCTAGCCAAAAACATTCAGTACTTC. The chain joins TRBV7-2 to TRBJ2-4; D is perhaps TRBD1 (5 bases). Germline V gene sequence: CDR1 SGHTA, CDR2 FQGNSA. Trimming took off 2 bases at V and 0 bases at J, with 11 bases between the two ends. This CDR3 is 16 amino acids long.

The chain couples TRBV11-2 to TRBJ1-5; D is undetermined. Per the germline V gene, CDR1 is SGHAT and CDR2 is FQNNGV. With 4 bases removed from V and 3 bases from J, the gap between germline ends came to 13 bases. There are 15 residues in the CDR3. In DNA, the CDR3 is TGTGCCAGCAGCTCTGGAGGAACCGACAATCAGCCCCAGCATTTT. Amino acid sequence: CASSSGGTDNQPQHF.

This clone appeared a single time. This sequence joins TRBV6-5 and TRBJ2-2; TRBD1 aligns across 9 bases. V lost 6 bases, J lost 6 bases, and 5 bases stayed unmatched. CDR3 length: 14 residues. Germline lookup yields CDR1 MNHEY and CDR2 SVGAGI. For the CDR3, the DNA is TGTGCCAGCAGGAGGCGGACAGGGGCCGGGGAGCTGTTTTTT. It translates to CASRRRTGAGELFF.

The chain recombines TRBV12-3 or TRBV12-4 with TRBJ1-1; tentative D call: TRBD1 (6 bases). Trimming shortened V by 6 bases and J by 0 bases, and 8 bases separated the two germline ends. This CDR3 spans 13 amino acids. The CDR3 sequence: CASRDSLNTEAFF. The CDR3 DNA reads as TGTGCCAGCAGGGACAGCCTGAACACTGAAGCTTTCTTT.

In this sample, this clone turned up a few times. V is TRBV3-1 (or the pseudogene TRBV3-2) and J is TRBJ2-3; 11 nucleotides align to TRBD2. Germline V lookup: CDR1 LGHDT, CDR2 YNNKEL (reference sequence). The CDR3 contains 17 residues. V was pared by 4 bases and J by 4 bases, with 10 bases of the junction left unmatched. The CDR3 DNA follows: TGTGCCAGCAGCCTCGGTGTAGCGGGGGGGCCCGCAGATACGCAGTATTTT. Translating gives CASSLGVAGGPADTQYF.

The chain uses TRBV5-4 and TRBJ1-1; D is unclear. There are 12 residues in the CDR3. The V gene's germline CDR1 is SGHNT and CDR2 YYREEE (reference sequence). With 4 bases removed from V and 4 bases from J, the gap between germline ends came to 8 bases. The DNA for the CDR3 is TGTGCCAGCAGCCCCAGAGGCACTGAAGCTTTCTTT. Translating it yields CASSPRGTEAFF.

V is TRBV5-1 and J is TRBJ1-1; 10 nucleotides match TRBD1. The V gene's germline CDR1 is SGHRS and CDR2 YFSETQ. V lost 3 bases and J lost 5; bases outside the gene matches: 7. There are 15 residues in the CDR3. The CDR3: CASSWGTGEGTEAFF. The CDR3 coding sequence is TGCGCCAGCAGCTGGGGGACAGGGGAAGGTACTGAAGCTTTCTTT.

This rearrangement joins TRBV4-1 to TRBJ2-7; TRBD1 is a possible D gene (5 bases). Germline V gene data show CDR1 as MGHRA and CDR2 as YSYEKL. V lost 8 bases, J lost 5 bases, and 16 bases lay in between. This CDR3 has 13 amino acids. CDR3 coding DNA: TGCGCCAGCTTCAGGGCCCCCGGCGACGAGCAGTACTTC. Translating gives CASFRAPGDEQYF.